This T cell receptor (beta chain) is drawn from a study of T cells in Graves' hyperthyroidism and ophthalmopathy. TCR beta CDR3 sequences were amplified from RNA transcripts. A set of HTBI primers served as the primers for a first-round RT-PCR of the TCR CDR3. TCRdb redid the calling of the multiplex PCR reads with MiXCR, one entry per CDR3 protein. The sample lists a few hundred thousand distinct CDR3 sequences; approximately 15% were seen once. V gave up 3 bases and J gave up 4 bases, with 12 bases separating them. CDR3 length: 13 amino acids. Looked up from germline, CDR1 is GTSNPN and CDR2 is SVGIG (reference sequence). This clonotype was detected ten times or more.

The sequence came from a woman in her thirties or forties with Graves' ophthalmopathy. The sample comprised blood. This chain uses TRBV30 with TRBJ1-2, with D possibly being TRBD1 (5 bases). CDR3 sequence reads: CAWSRRVIYGYTF. In DNA form, the CDR3 reads TGTGCCTGGAGCCGCAGGGTGATCTATGGCTACACCTTC.